The TCR beta chain under discussion was sequenced for a study of beta chain features in type 1 diabetes. This CDR3 region has 17 residues. The V gene's germline CDR1 is GTSNPN and CDR2 SVGIG (reference sequence). With V trimmed by 1 base and J by 5 bases, 11 bases remained unmatched. The authors sorted CD4+ naive, central memory, regulatory and stem cell-like memory cells via CD45RO/CCR7/CD25/CD127/CD95/CD27. Expressed TCRB transcripts were sequenced after all isolated RNA was converted to cDNA. The assay was immunoSEQ multiplex PCR, and TCRdb's table has in-frame clones only and misses some. This sample has 450,000 to 600,000 clones, with 25% to 35% found just once.

This TCR was recovered from a young man in good health. Sequenced: naive CD4+ T cells from blood. The rearrangement joins TRBV30 to TRBJ2-2, with TRBD1 matching over 9 bases. The CDR3 DNA follows: TGTGCCTGGAGTGGTCCCCTCTACAGGGGGCGAACCGGGGAGCTGTTTTTT. This gives the protein CAWSGPLYRGRTGELFF.